A single sample is the source of the 20 T cell receptor beta chains below, sequenced in a study of T cell changes during pregnancy in multiple sclerosis. Profiling relied on immunoSEQ multiplex PCR, and the TCRdb table lists in-frame clones only, not all of them. Found here are about 69,000 clones, approximately 91% of them singletons; the top ten hold approximately 1.4%. Material: peripheral blood, obtained in the third trimester of pregnancy. The receptors here all came from a female donor with multiple sclerosis, enrolled in a pregnancy study.

The chain employs TRBV2 and TRBJ1-2, with 9 bases aligning to TRBD1. The length of the CDR3 is 15 residues. Germline V gene lookup returns CDR1 SNHLY and CDR2 FYNNEI. Losses at the gene ends were 6 bases for V and 2 bases for J; bases not matched to a gene: 7. The CDR3: CASRQSGTGNYGYTF. In DNA, the CDR3 is TGTGCCAGCAGGCAATCCGGGACAGGGAACTATGGCTACACCTTC.

Notes on this clone: Other DNA sequences in this specimen translate into the identical CDR3. The J gene is TRBJ2-7, the V gene TRBV5-1, with 8 bases lining up with TRBD1. V lost 4 bases to trimming and J lost 1 base; unmatched junction nucleotides: 7. The CDR3 totals 15 residues. The V gene's germline CDR1 is SGHRS and CDR2 YFSETQ. The CDR3 here is CASSPTGGRSYEQYF. CDR3 DNA sequence: TGCGCCAGCAGCCCCACAGGGGGTCGGTCCTACGAGCAGTACTTC.

The chain is built from TRBV6-5 and TRBJ1-4, with 8 positions matching TRBD1. The J segment lost 7 bases and the V segment lost 9 bases, leaving 4 bases of the junction unmatched. The CDR3 spans 12 residues. The germline V gene has CDR1 MNHEY and CDR2 SVGAGI. In DNA form, the CDR3 reads TGTGCCAGTAAGACAGGGGTTGAAAAACTGTTTTTT. As protein: CASKTGVEKLFF.

V usage is TRBV2 and J usage is TRBJ1-1; D is uncertain. The CDR3 has 13 amino acids. Trimming cost V 5 bases and J 1 base, with 8 bases left between them. Germline-derived CDR1 and CDR2 are SNHLY and FYNNEI. As DNA, the CDR3 is TGTGCCAGCAGTACACAACCGAACACTGAAGCTTTCTTT. Amino acids: CASSTQPNTEAFF.

This chain uses TRBV30 with TRBJ1-5, with 7 bases matching TRBD1. V shed 3 bases, J shed 0 bases, and the junction held 5 bases outside the gene matches. The CDR3 is 15 residues long. The germline V gene has CDR1 GTSNPN and CDR2 SVGIG (reference sequence). CDR3 sequence reads: CAWSPGQYSNQPQHF. For the CDR3, the DNA is TGTGCCTGGAGCCCGGGACAGTATAGCAATCAGCCCCAGCATTTT. Using reference TRBV30 and TRBJ1-5 for the parts outside the CDR3, the full variable domain is SQTIHQWPATLVQPVGSPLSLECTVEGTSNPNLYWYRQAAGRGLQLLFYSVGIGQISSEVPQNLSASRPQDRQFILSSKKLLLSDSGFYLCAWSPGQYSNQPQHFGDGTRLSIL.

In its sample, this clone was seen once. J is TRBJ2-7 and V is TRBV9; D is unresolved. The CDR3 contains 15 residues. Trimming removed 4 bases at V and 0 bases at J, with 14 bases between. Germline CDR1 is SGDLS and CDR2 is YYNGEE. The CDR3: CASSPMGSSSYEQYF. CDR3 DNA: TGTGCCAGCAGCCCCATGGGCAGCTCCTCCTACGAGCAGTACTTC.

For the CDR3, the DNA is TGTGCCATCAGGGGAGGCAGGGCTAACTATGGCTACACCTTC. Protein: CAIRGGRANYGYTF. The chain combines TRBV10-3 with TRBJ1-2; D might be TRBD1 (5 bases). Germline V gene data show CDR1 as ENHRY and CDR2 as SYGVKD. V was clipped by 6 bases and J by 0 bases, with 11 bases between them. This CDR3 has 14 residues.

The chain recombines TRBV6-5 with TRBJ2-7, with TRBD1 as a possible D gene (6 bases). Germline CDR1 MNHEY, CDR2 SVGAGI. CDR3 length: 14 amino acids. V lost 2 bases and J 5 bases, leaving 13 bases between the germline ends. The CDR3 region has the DNA TGTGCCAGCAGTTACGGCAGGGGCAACCACGAGCAGTACTTC. Translation: CASSYGRGNHEQYF.

The rearrangement uses TRBV13 and TRBJ1-3; no clear D. The V end lost 1 base, the J end lost 1 base, and 17 bases lay between the germline ends. The germline V gene has CDR1 PRHDT and CDR2 FYEKMQ (reference sequence). The CDR3 contains 18 residues. CDR3 nucleotides: TGTGCCAGCAGCTTAGAGAGTTGGAGGCAATTATCTGGAAACACCATATATTTT. Its translation is CASSLESWRQLSGNTIYF.

This clone is medium-sized by share. This chain joins TRBV4-1 and TRBJ2-7, with 7 nucleotides matching TRBD1. CDR1 MGHRA and CDR2 YSYEKL come from the germline V gene. After removal of 1 base from V and 0 bases from J, the junction contained 3 bases not matched to a gene. The CDR3 covers 15 residues. CDR3 sequence: CASSQAPGGSYEQYF. CDR3 bases: TGCGCCAGCAGCCAAGCCCCAGGGGGCTCCTACGAGCAGTACTTC.

This chain uses TRBV2 with TRBJ2-3; 10 positions match TRBD2. The CDR3 sequence is 13 residues long. J gave up 12 bases and V 2 bases, and 5 bases lay outside the gene matches. Germline CDR1 and CDR2: SNHLY and FYNNEI. The CDR3 sequence: CASSEILAGAQYF. As DNA, the CDR3 is TGTGCCAGCAGTGAAATCCTAGCGGGGGCCCAGTATTTT.

The chain is built from TRBV6-5 and TRBJ1-5, with D tentatively TRBD1 (6 bases). Germline V CDR1 and CDR2: MNHEY, SVGAGI. The CDR3 contains 12 residues. Between the trimmed V and J ends, which lost 8 bases and 4 bases, there was a span of 9 bases. CDR3 nucleotide sequence: TGTGCCAGCGGGACACCGAATCAGCCCCAGCATTTT. Residues: CASGTPNQPQHF.

This clone was seen once. The J gene is TRBJ2-1, the V gene TRBV30, with a weak D call TRBD2 (5 bases). The V and J ends lost 8 bases and 4 bases respectively, with 18 bases between them. CDR3 length equals 14 residues. The germline gives CDR1 GTSNPN, CDR2 SVGIG (reference sequence). The CDR3 sequence is CAGRTSHTYNEQFF. The CDR3 DNA follows: TGTGCCGGCCGGACTTCCCATACTTACAATGAGCAGTTCTTC.

By sample fraction, this clone is medium-sized. The chain uses TRBV10-3 and TRBJ2-1; 8 nucleotides agree with TRBD2. Germline CDR1 ENHRY, CDR2 SYGVKD. With 2 bases clipped from V and 3 bases from J, the junction kept 3 bases outside the gene matches. CDR3 length equals 15 residues. The CDR3, as DNA: TGTGCCATCAGTGAGCCGGGGGGGCACTACAATGAGCAGTTCTTC. Translated, it gives CAISEPGGHYNEQFF.

V and J are TRBV6-5 and TRBJ2-5; the D gene is possibly TRBD1 (6 bases). The V gene lost 4 bases and the J gene lost 4 bases, with 19 bases spanning the gap. Germline CDR1 MNHEY, CDR2 SVGAGI. This CDR3 region has 16 residues. Here the CDR3 DNA reads TGTGCCAGCAGTTCCGGCGTACAGGGCCGCGGAGAGACCCAGTACTTC. Translating it yields CASSSGVQGRGETQYF.

The V call is TRBV5-1, the J call TRBJ1-4; no firm D call. The length of the CDR3 is 14 residues. Trimming pared 4 bases from V and 8 bases from J, leaving 15 bases between. The germline CDR1 and CDR2 sequences are SGHRS and YFSETQ. The CDR3: CASSLKEGGEKLFF. The CDR3 DNA follows: TGCGCCAGCAGCCTTAAAGAGGGCGGCGAAAAACTGTTTTTT.

V usage is TRBV9 and J usage is TRBJ2-1, with D perhaps TRBD2 (7 bases). This CDR3 region has 15 residues. Germline V gene data show CDR1 as SGDLS and CDR2 as YYNGEE. V gave up 0 bases and J gave up 4 bases, with 11 bases separating them. CDR3: CASSVEGGPYNEQFF. As DNA, the CDR3 is TGTGCCAGCAGCGTAGAGGGGGGGCCTTACAATGAGCAGTTCTTC.

This chain joins TRBV2 and TRBJ1-2; D is perhaps TRBD1 (6 bases). With 4 bases removed from V and 5 bases from J, the gap between germline ends came to 11 bases. Germline lookup yields CDR1 SNHLY and CDR2 FYNNEI. The CDR3 has 13 residues. The CDR3 reads CASSVVTGYGYTF. DNA of the CDR3: TGTGCCAGCAGTGTGGTAACAGGGTATGGCTACACCTTC.

A few counts support this clone. The chain has TRBV4-3 and TRBJ2-2, with TRBD2 matching 12 bases. The CDR3 totals 16 residues. The germline gives CDR1 LGHNA, CDR2 YSLEER. V dropped 0 bases and J dropped 6; count of bases not matched to a gene: 2. CDR3 coding DNA: TGCGCCAGCAGCCAAGATCCTAGCGGGGGGGCCGGGGAGCTGTTTTTT. This translates into CASSQDPSGGAGELFF.

The sample holds one count of this clone. The chain uses TRBV28 and TRBJ1-5; TRBD1 agrees at 11 bases. The V segment lost 6 bases and the J segment 7 bases; nucleotides outside the gene matches: 11. CDR1 MDHEN and CDR2 SYDVKM come from the germline V gene. The CDR3 loop spans 16 amino acids. CDR3 DNA: TGTGCCAGCAGCCGATTGGACAGGGGGCAACGGCAGCCCCAGCATTTT. As protein: CASSRLDRGQRQPQHF.